The entry that follows covers one T cell receptor beta chain sequence. Antigen: not known. The J segment lost 0 bases and the V segment lost 1 base, leaving 3 bases of the junction unmatched. This CDR3 is built from 18 residues. Germline V gene data show CDR1 as LNHNV and CDR2 as YYDKDF (reference sequence). These data originate in a study of cytomegalovirus exposure and HLA in healthy donors. General study points: Across all donors, roughly uniform sequencing depth was an assumption of the presence/absence analyses. CMV serostatus alone was available as immune exposure information.

Primers for the PCR totalled 60 Vbeta and 13 Jbeta. The repertoire was sequenced with immunoSEQ multiplex PCR; TCRdb's copy has only in-frame clones and lacks some. This table holds roughly 170,000 clones, more than 65% found once. Sequenced material: PBMCs. This rearrangement joins TRBV15 to TRBJ2-1; 13 bases fit TRBD2. The TCR was taken from a male donor in good health and CMV-seronegative. The CDR3 DNA reads TGTGCCACCAGCAGAGGGACTAGCGGGAGCACCTCCTACAATGAGCAGTTCTTC. Amino acid sequence: CATSRGTSGSTSYNEQFF.